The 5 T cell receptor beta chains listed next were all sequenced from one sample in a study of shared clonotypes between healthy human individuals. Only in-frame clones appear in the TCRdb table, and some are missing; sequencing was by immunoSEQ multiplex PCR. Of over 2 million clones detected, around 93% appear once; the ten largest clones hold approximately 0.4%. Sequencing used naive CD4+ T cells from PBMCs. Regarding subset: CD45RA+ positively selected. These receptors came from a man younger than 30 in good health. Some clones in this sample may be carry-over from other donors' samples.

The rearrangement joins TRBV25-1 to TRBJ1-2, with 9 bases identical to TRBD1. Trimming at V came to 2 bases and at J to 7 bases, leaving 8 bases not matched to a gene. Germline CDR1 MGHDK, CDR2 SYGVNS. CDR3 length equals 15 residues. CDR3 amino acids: CASSEGLGQGRGYTF. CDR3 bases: TGTGCCAGCAGTGAAGGTTTGGGACAGGGCCGTGGCTACACCTTC.

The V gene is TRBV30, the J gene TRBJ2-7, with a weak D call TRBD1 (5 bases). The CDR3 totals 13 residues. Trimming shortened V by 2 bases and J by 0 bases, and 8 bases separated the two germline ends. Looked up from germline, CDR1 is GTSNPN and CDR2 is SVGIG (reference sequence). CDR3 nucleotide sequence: TGTGCCTGGAGTACAGGTTTCTCCTACGAGCAGTACTTC. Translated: CAWSTGFSYEQYF.

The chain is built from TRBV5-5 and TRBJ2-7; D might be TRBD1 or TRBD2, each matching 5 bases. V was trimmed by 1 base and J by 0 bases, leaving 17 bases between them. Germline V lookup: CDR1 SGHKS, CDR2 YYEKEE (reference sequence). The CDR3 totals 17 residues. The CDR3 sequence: CASSLKGAAALSYEQYF. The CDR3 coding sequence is TGTGCCAGCAGCTTGAAAGGGGCAGCGGCGCTCTCCTACGAGCAGTACTTC. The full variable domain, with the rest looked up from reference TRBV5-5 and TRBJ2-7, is DAGVTQSPTHLIKTRGQQVTLRCSPISGHKSVSWYQQVLGQGPQFIFQYYEKEERGRGNFPDRFSARQFPNYSSELNVNALLLGDSALYLCASSLKGAAALSYEQYFGPGTRLTVT.

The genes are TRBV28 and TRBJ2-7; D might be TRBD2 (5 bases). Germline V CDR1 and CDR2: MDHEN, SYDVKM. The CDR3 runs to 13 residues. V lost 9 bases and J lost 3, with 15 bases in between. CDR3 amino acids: CASTDGRGYEQYF. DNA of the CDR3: TGTGCCAGTACGGACGGACGGGGCTACGAGCAGTACTTC.

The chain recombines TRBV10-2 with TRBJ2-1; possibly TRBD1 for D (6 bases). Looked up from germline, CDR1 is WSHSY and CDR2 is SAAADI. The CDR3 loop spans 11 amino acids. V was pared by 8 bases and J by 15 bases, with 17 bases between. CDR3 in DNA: TGCGCCAGCGGAAACAGGGTCTGGCTGTTCTTC. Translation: CASGNRVWLFF.